The subject of this entry is one TCR beta chain. Antigen unknown. The sample belongs to a study of blood T cells in healthy people across ages. Study-wide findings and caveats: Because donor CMV status was unknown, expanded clonotype changes were possibly confounded. Compared with aged donors, long-lived donors showed fewer expanded clones, suggesting selection.

Sample-barcoded 5' priming and a J-beta primer mix drove a second PCR of roughly 6 to 12 cycles. TCRdb called the 5' RACE reads again in MiXCR, with one record for every CDR3 protein. Of roughly 1,800,000 distinct CDR3 sequences in the sample, about 50% were seen once. From germline, CDR1 is SEHNR and CDR2 FQNEAQ (reference sequence). Trimming pared 4 bases from V and 0 bases from J, leaving 7 bases between. This CDR3 has 13 amino acids. Sequencing used blood. This clonotype was obtained from a woman in her forties in good health. The chain has TRBV7-9 and TRBJ2-7; D uncertain. As DNA, the CDR3 is TGTGCCAGCAGCTACAAAAACTCCTACGAGCAGTACTTC. This sequence encodes CASSYKNSYEQYF.